Listed here is a single TCR beta chain. Its antigen is still unknown. The CDR3 has 11 residues. Germline CDR1 reads DFQATT; CDR2 reads SNEGSKA (reference sequence). Trimming left V 5 bases short and J 8 bases short, with 12 bases between. These data are taken from a study of CD8 T cells in ankylosing spondylitis. General study points: The study identified a TCR beta motif of roughly eight highly homologous variants that appeared characteristic of ankylosing spondylitis blood. Clones linked to disease were reported to show significant enrichment in matched ankylosing spondylitis synovial fluid. As for the disease-linked clones, they showed a CD8+ phenotype and occurred at relatively low frequencies in peripheral blood.

TCRdb called the 5' RACE reads again in MiXCR, with one record for every CDR3 protein. This repertoire shows 200,000 to 300,000 distinct CDR3 sequences, about 10% found once; its top ten account for 2.6%. The sequence came from a male donor with ankylosing spondylitis or in good health (not recorded which). The sequenced sample consisted of blood, either unsorted or a sorted T cell fraction (not recorded which). The chain recombines TRBV20-1 with TRBJ1-2, with D possibly being TRBD1 (6 bases). The CDR3 here is CSAPGGPGYTF. DNA of the CDR3: TGCAGTGCTCCGGGGGGCCCGGGCTACACCTTC.